These T cell receptor beta chains were read from a single sample in a study of T cell responses to AZD1222 COVID-19 vaccine. Repertoires were generated with immunoSEQ multiplex PCR, while TCRdb's copy carries only in-frame clones and drops some. The sample has approximately 140,000 clones, approximately 90% seen once. The specimen was peripheral blood, collected 28 days after the second AZD1222 dose. These receptors all come from an adult who received the AZD1222 COVID-19 vaccine. CDR3s include the opening cysteine and the closing phenylalanine or tryptophan. The D gene is left open where the match is weak.

j_call: TRBJ2-7
v_call: TRBV9
d_call: -
cdr3_aa: CASSSMGGATYEQYF

j_call: TRBJ2-7
v_call: TRBV19
d_call: -
cdr3_aa: CASSIVGLYSYEQYF

j_call: TRBJ2-7
v_call: TRBV19
d_call: TRBD1
cdr3_aa: CASSIDPTGQGKYF

j_call: TRBJ2-7
v_call: TRBV5-4
d_call: -
cdr3_aa: CASSPDGSYEQYF

j_call: TRBJ2-7
v_call: TRBV7-9
d_call: -
cdr3_aa: CASSLEQGGFYEQYF

j_call: TRBJ1-5
v_call: TRBV7-2
d_call: -
cdr3_aa: CASSLFAGAASNQPQHF

j_call: TRBJ2-1
v_call: TRBV6-2/TRBV6-3
d_call: -
cdr3_aa: CASSYSSTGWKGNNEQFF

j_call: TRBJ2-2
v_call: TRBV7-3
d_call: -
cdr3_aa: CASSIQRVDYTGELFF

j_call: TRBJ2-5
v_call: TRBV29-1
d_call: -
cdr3_aa: CSVEDAWEQETQYF

j_call: TRBJ1-2
v_call: TRBV7-2
d_call: TRBD1
cdr3_aa: CASSRTRTGNGYTF

j_call: TRBJ1-2
v_call: TRBV9
d_call: TRBD1
cdr3_aa: CASSVGTGSSYGYTF

j_call: TRBJ2-7
v_call: TRBV7-9
d_call: -
cdr3_aa: CASSSDLYEQYF

j_call: TRBJ2-7
v_call: TRBV28
d_call: -
cdr3_aa: CASSPIGLPIYEQYF

j_call: TRBJ2-4
v_call: TRBV5-5
d_call: TRBD2
cdr3_aa: CASSPRDYGGGRDIQYF

j_call: TRBJ1-5
v_call: TRBV2
d_call: -
cdr3_aa: CASWGGQSSNQPQHF

j_call: TRBJ2-5
v_call: TRBV6-2/TRBV6-3
d_call: -
cdr3_aa: CASSYISFQETQYF

j_call: TRBJ2-5
v_call: TRBV9
d_call: TRBD1
cdr3_aa: CASNLGTGGLTQYF

j_call: TRBJ1-5
v_call: TRBV28
d_call: TRBD1
cdr3_aa: CASSSGTVGPGQPQHF

j_call: TRBJ2-5
v_call: TRBV3-1/TRBV3-2
d_call: TRBD2
cdr3_aa: CASSQDRGTSDPRGETQYF

j_call: TRBJ1-1
v_call: TRBV28
d_call: -
cdr3_aa: CASRGNTEAFF

j_call: TRBJ1-2
v_call: TRBV21-1
d_call: -
cdr3_aa: CASSNSGGYTF

j_call: TRBJ1-1
v_call: TRBV28
d_call: -
cdr3_aa: CASSLQSTEAFF

j_call: TRBJ1-2
v_call: TRBV6-6
d_call: TRBD1
cdr3_aa: CASSDRTGEGGYTF

j_call: TRBJ2-1
v_call: TRBV13
d_call: TRBD2
cdr3_aa: CASSLSSGSIGEQFF

j_call: TRBJ1-1
v_call: TRBV12-3/TRBV12-4
d_call: -
cdr3_aa: CASSGRTEAFF

j_call: TRBJ2-5
v_call: TRBV10-2
d_call: TRBD2
cdr3_aa: CASSPGLAGGETQYF

j_call: TRBJ1-6
v_call: TRBV3-1/TRBV3-2
d_call: -
cdr3_aa: CASSPSAGQDSPLHF

j_call: TRBJ1-4
v_call: TRBV5-1
d_call: -
cdr3_aa: CASSLAGRRENEKLFF

j_call: TRBJ1-6
v_call: TRBV28
d_call: TRBD1
cdr3_aa: CASKPLLGQADYNSPLHF

j_call: TRBJ1-6
v_call: TRBV2
d_call: -
cdr3_aa: CASSEPPIYNSPLHF

j_call: TRBJ2-7
v_call: TRBV5-1
d_call: -
cdr3_aa: CASSLSTTVNEQYF

j_call: TRBJ1-6
v_call: TRBV13
d_call: -
cdr3_aa: CASSFSSSGGSPLHF

j_call: TRBJ2-6
v_call: TRBV28
d_call: -
cdr3_aa: CASRLSSGANVLTF

j_call: TRBJ1-2
v_call: TRBV29-1
d_call: TRBD1
cdr3_aa: CSVGTGTVNYGYTF

j_call: TRBJ1-2
v_call: TRBV29-1
d_call: -
cdr3_aa: CSALWSGDGYTF

j_call: TRBJ2-1
v_call: TRBV5-1
d_call: -
cdr3_aa: CASSQDGNNEQFF

j_call: TRBJ2-1
v_call: TRBV5-4
d_call: -
cdr3_aa: CASSLGGARDYNEQFF

j_call: TRBJ2-4
v_call: TRBV9
d_call: -
cdr3_aa: CASSVGVGLNIQYF

j_call: TRBJ2-1
v_call: TRBV29-1
d_call: TRBD2
cdr3_aa: CSVEAPGLAGSYNEQFF

j_call: TRBJ2-5
v_call: TRBV5-1
d_call: TRBD2
cdr3_aa: CASRAGGQETQYF

j_call: TRBJ2-1
v_call: TRBV18
d_call: -
cdr3_aa: CASSPPGSYNEQFF

j_call: TRBJ1-5
v_call: TRBV2
d_call: -
cdr3_aa: CASRSGVQGQPQHF

j_call: TRBJ2-7
v_call: TRBV5-1
d_call: -
cdr3_aa: CASSLVRGGGEQYF

j_call: TRBJ2-3
v_call: TRBV14
d_call: -
cdr3_aa: CASSQIDGWGTDTQYF

j_call: TRBJ1-2
v_call: TRBV28
d_call: -
cdr3_aa: CASSLVGENYGYTF

j_call: TRBJ2-1
v_call: TRBV15
d_call: -
cdr3_aa: CATSRETGNEQFF

j_call: TRBJ1-3
v_call: TRBV6-5
d_call: -
cdr3_aa: CASSYSSRSNTIYF

j_call: TRBJ2-7
v_call: TRBV19
d_call: TRBD1
cdr3_aa: CASSIRDRVYEQYF

j_call: TRBJ1-3
v_call: TRBV7-8
d_call: TRBD1
cdr3_aa: CASSLRGQDSGNTIYF

j_call: TRBJ2-4
v_call: TRBV24-1
d_call: -
cdr3_aa: CATSSGGEDDLAKNIQYF

j_call: TRBJ2-3
v_call: TRBV5-1
d_call: -
cdr3_aa: CASRTGLTDTQYF

j_call: TRBJ2-7
v_call: TRBV5-1
d_call: TRBD2
cdr3_aa: CASSLGLAGSEQYF

j_call: TRBJ2-1
v_call: TRBV7-8
d_call: TRBD2
cdr3_aa: CASSFSSGYNEQFF

j_call: TRBJ1-6
v_call: TRBV7-3
d_call: -
cdr3_aa: CASSWGGPGNSPLHF

j_call: TRBJ2-1
v_call: TRBV6-5
d_call: -
cdr3_aa: CASSSLSGKLTDEQFF